The 8 T cell receptor beta chains below were found in one sample sequenced in a study of blood T cell repertoires in COVID-19. This table comes from immunoSEQ multiplex PCR, and its TCRdb copy is limited to in-frame clones, with some not included. The sample carries some 150,000 clones, around 90% recorded once. Source material: peripheral blood. Source of these receptors: a woman aged 55-75 years with acute or convalescent COVID-19.

The V and J genes are TRBV4-2 and TRBJ1-1; TRBD1 is a possible D gene (6 bases). V was shortened by 1 base and J by 3 bases, with 9 bases between the two germline ends. Germline CDR1 is LGHNA and CDR2 is YNFKEQ. This CDR3 spans 14 amino acids. CDR3 DNA sequence: TGTGCCAGCAGCCAAGGAAGGACAGACACTGAAGCTTTCTTT. It encodes CASSQGRTDTEAFF.

The V gene is TRBV10-3, the J gene TRBJ1-1; D gene unclear. In germline, CDR1 is ENHRY, CDR2 SYGVKD. The CDR3 has 12 amino acids. The V gene lost 8 bases and the J gene lost 4 bases, with 11 bases spanning the gap. The DNA of the CDR3 is TGTGCCATCGGGGTAGGGAGCACTGAAGCTTTCTTT. Its protein product is CAIGVGSTEAFF.

This chain uses TRBV5-6 with TRBJ1-2; no clear D. Per the germline V gene, CDR1 is SGHDT and CDR2 is YYEEEE. The CDR3 totals 13 residues. V was shortened by 0 bases and J by 0 bases, with 3 bases between the two germline ends. DNA for the CDR3: TGTGCCAGCAGCTTGGGCGCTAACTATGGCTACACCTTC. It codes for CASSLGANYGYTF.

CDR3 loop: CSVQDRVDGYTF. The DNA of the CDR3 is TGCAGCGTTCAGGACAGGGTTGATGGCTACACCTTC. The rearrangement links TRBV29-1 to TRBJ1-2, with 8 bases that match TRBD1. The junction had 5 bases not matched to a gene; V was cut back by 5 bases and J by 6 bases. This CDR3 region has 12 residues. CDR1 and CDR2 from the germline V gene are SQVTM and ANQGSEA.

This chain connects TRBV28 to TRBJ2-3, with a weak D call TRBD2 (6 bases). Germline CDR1 MDHEN, CDR2 SYDVKM. V was shortened by 4 bases and J by 2 bases, with 13 bases between the two germline ends. This CDR3 has 15 residues. The CDR3, as DNA: TGTGCCAGCAGTTACCCGGGACTGGACACAGATACGCAGTATTTT. It translates to CASSYPGLDTDTQYF. The full variable domain, in which reference TRBV28 and TRBJ2-3 provide the parts outside the CDR3, is DVKVTQSSRYLVKRTGEKVFLECVQDMDHENMFWYRQDPGLGLRLIYFSYDVKMKEKGDIPEGYSVSREKKERFSLILESASTNQTSMYLCASSYPGLDTDTQYFGPGTRLTVL.

The chain carries TRBV6-6 and TRBJ2-1; weak D call: TRBD2 (6 bases). Looked up from germline, CDR1 is MNHNY and CDR2 is SVGAGI (reference sequence). The V end was cut by 6 bases, the J end by 4 bases, with 16 bases between. The CDR3 has 15 residues. CDR3 in amino acids: CASSTGTLLYNEQFF. The CDR3 region has the DNA TGTGCCAGCAGCACCGGGACTCTTCTATACAATGAGCAGTTCTTC.

The CDR3 region is CASSTQLAGAPYEQYF. CDR3 nucleotides: TGCGCCAGCAGCACCCAACTAGCGGGGGCTCCATACGAGCAGTACTTC. The chain uses TRBV5-1 and TRBJ2-7, with 11 bases that match TRBD2. In germline, CDR1 is SGHRS, CDR2 YFSETQ. J was trimmed by 4 bases and V by 4 bases; bases with no gene match: 10. There are 16 residues in the CDR3. Complete variable domain (other parts from reference TRBV5-1 and TRBJ2-7): KAGVTQTPRYLIKTRGQQVTLSCSPISGHRSVSWYQQTPGQGLQFLFEYFSETQRNKGNFPGRFSGRQFSNSRSEMNVSTLELGDSALYLCASSTQLAGAPYEQYFGPGTRLTVT.

The genes are TRBV5-1 and TRBJ1-2; the D gene is possibly TRBD1 (5 bases). The CDR3 length is 16 residues. V dropped 4 bases and J dropped 2 bases, with 18 bases sitting between them. CDR1 and CDR2 from the germline V gene are SGHRS and YFSETQ. CDR3 sequence reads: CASSLDSSPSNYGYTF. In DNA, the CDR3 is TGCGCCAGCAGCCTCGACAGTTCTCCTTCGAACTATGGCTACACCTTC.